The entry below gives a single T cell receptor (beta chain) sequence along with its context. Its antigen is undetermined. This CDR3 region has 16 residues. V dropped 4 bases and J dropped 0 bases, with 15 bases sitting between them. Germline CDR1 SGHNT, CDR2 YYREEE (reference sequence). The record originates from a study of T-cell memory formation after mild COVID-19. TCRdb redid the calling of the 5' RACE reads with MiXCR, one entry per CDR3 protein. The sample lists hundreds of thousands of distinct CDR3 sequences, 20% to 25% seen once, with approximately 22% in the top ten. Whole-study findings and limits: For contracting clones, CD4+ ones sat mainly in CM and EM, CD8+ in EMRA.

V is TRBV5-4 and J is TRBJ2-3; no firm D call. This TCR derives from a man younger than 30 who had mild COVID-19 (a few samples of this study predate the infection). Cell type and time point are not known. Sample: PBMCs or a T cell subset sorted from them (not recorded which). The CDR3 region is CASSRRLESSTDTQYF. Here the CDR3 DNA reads TGTGCCAGCAGCCGAAGACTTGAATCTAGCACAGATACGCAGTATTTT.